This T cell receptor beta chain was captured by sequencing in a study of T cells after yellow fever vaccination. Study as a whole: Preparation of the low-cell-number fractions used SMART-Seq v4 Ultra Low Input.

Germline lookup yields CDR1 SGHTA and CDR2 FQGNSA. V was clipped by 2 bases and J by 1 base, with 18 bases between them. The CDR3 totals 17 residues. Findings and caveats of the study: Few clonotypes appeared in both CD4 and CD8 compartments.

TCRdb used MiXCR to reprocess the 5' RACE reads, holding one entry per CDR3 protein. The data hold some 29,000 distinct CDR3 sequences, with about 5% observed a single time. This clonotype was found many times. Its matching antigen is unknown. Material: CD8+ T cells sorted from PBMCs, obtained 10 days after the yellow fever booster vaccination. The J gene is TRBJ2-7, the V gene TRBV7-2, with D possibly being TRBD1 or TRBD2 (5 bases each). The clonotype originates from a man aged 30 to 45 who received the YFV17D yellow fever vaccine. DNA of the CDR3: TGTGCCAGCAGCTTACCCCATGGGGGTGAAGAATCCTACGAGCAGTACTTC. Translation gives CASSLPHGGEESYEQYF. The variable domain in full, with the rest retrieved from reference TRBV7-2 and TRBJ2-7, is GAGVSQSPSNKVTEKGKDVELRCDPISGHTALYWYRQSLGQGLEFLIYFQGNSAPDKSGLPSDRFSAERTGGSVSTLTIQRTQQEDSAVYLCASSLPHGGEESYEQYFGPGTRLTVT.